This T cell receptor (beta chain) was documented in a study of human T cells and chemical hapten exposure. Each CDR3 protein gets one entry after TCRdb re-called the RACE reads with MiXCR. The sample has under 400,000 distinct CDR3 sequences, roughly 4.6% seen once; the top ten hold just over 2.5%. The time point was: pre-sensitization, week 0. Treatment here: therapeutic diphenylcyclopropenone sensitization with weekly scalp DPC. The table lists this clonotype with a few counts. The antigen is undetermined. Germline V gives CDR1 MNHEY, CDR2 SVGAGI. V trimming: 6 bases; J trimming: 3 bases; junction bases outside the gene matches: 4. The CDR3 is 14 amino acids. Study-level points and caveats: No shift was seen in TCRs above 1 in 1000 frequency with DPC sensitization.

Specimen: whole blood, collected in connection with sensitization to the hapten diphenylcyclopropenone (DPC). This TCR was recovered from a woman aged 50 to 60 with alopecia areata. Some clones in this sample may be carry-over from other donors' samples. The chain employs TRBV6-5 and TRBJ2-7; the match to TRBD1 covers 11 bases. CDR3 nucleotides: TGTGCCAGCAGGGCCGGGACAGGGGGCTACGAGCAGTACTTC. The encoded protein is CASRAGTGGYEQYF.